This is a list of T cell receptor beta chains from one sample in a study of spatial heterogeneity in lung cancer. TCRdb reprocessed the 5' RACE reads with MiXCR, giving one entry per CDR3 protein. The top ten hold 20% to 30% of the sample, which has under 50,000 distinct CDR3 sequences, around 5.2% seen once. Specimen: PBMCs, collected at surgery. Source of these receptors: a female donor with early-stage non-small cell lung cancer. CDR3s include the opening cysteine and the closing phenylalanine or tryptophan. A D gene is named only where the DNA matches it firmly. Not all rows give a size; the values are once, few, many and, for expanded clones, a class.

abundance: .
j_gene: TRBJ1-1
v_gene: TRBV14
d_gene: .
CDR3nt: TGTGCCAGCAGCCCCTCATTTGGGGGGGCTGAAGCTTTCTTT
CDR3aa: CASSPSFGGAEAFF

abundance: many
j_gene: TRBJ2-3
v_gene: TRBV7-9
d_gene: .
CDR3nt: TGTGCCAGCAGCTTACGGTTACCCACAGGGTTAGATACGCAGTATTTT
CDR3aa: CASSLRLPTGLDTQYF

abundance: many
j_gene: TRBJ2-2
v_gene: TRBV9
d_gene: TRBD2
CDR3nt: TGTGCCAGCAGCGTACTAGCGGGCGGGGAGCTGTTTTTT
CDR3aa: CASSVLAGGELFF

abundance: few
j_gene: TRBJ1-1
v_gene: TRBV5-1
d_gene: TRBD1
CDR3nt: TGCGCCAGCAGCCCACCGGGACAGGGTAACACTGAAGCTTTCTTT
CDR3aa: CASSPPGQGNTEAFF

abundance: many
j_gene: TRBJ2-6
v_gene: TRBV7-9
d_gene: .
CDR3nt: TGTGCCAGCAATTTCGGTGGTGGGGCCAACGTCCTGACTTTC
CDR3aa: CASNFGGGANVLTF

abundance: .
j_gene: TRBJ2-3
v_gene: TRBV15
d_gene: .
CDR3nt: TGTGCCACCAGTCCCAGTGTGGGCACAGATACGCAGTATTTT
CDR3aa: CATSPSVGTDTQYF

abundance: few
j_gene: TRBJ2-7
v_gene: TRBV7-9
d_gene: TRBD1
CDR3nt: TGTGCCAGCAGCCGGGACAGATCTCAAAGCTCCTACGAGCAGTACTTC
CDR3aa: CASSRDRSQSSYEQYF

abundance: many
j_gene: TRBJ1-1
v_gene: TRBV7-3
d_gene: .
CDR3nt: TGTGCCAGCAGCCCAGGGATTGACACTGAAGCTTTCTTT
CDR3aa: CASSPGIDTEAFF

abundance: many
j_gene: TRBJ1-1
v_gene: TRBV3-1
d_gene: .
CDR3nt: TGTGCCAGCAGCCAAGATCCGATGAACACTGAAGCTTTCTTT
CDR3aa: CASSQDPMNTEAFF

abundance: many
j_gene: TRBJ2-1
v_gene: TRBV7-2
d_gene: TRBD2
CDR3nt: TGTGCCAGCAGCTTTCTAGCGGGGGGGTTCGCTTCAGACAATGAGCAGTTCTTC
CDR3aa: CASSFLAGGFASDNEQFF

abundance: .
j_gene: TRBJ2-3
v_gene: TRBV5-5
d_gene: .
CDR3nt: TGTGCCAGCAGCGGGCACAGGGAGATGAGGGTCACAGATACGCAGTATTTT
CDR3aa: CASSGHREMRVTDTQYF

abundance: few
j_gene: TRBJ2-5
v_gene: TRBV5-6
d_gene: .
CDR3nt: TGTGCCAGCAGCCGCCCCCAAGAGACCCAGTACTTC
CDR3aa: CASSRPQETQYF

abundance: few
j_gene: TRBJ2-3
v_gene: TRBV20-1
d_gene: TRBD2
CDR3nt: TGCAGTGCTATCTTCGGGGGAGGGACAGATACGCAGTATTTT
CDR3aa: CSAIFGGGTDTQYF

abundance: .
j_gene: TRBJ1-1
v_gene: TRBV28
d_gene: .
CDR3nt: TGTGCCAGCAGTTTGAGACGGCCGAACACTGAAGCTTTCTTT
CDR3aa: CASSLRRPNTEAFF

abundance: many
j_gene: TRBJ2-7
v_gene: TRBV7-6
d_gene: .
CDR3nt: TGTGCCAGCAGCTTAGTGAACGGTGCCTACGAGCAGTACTTC
CDR3aa: CASSLVNGAYEQYF

abundance: few
j_gene: TRBJ1-6
v_gene: TRBV11-2
d_gene: .
CDR3nt: TGTGCCAGCAGCTTAGAGGGTCGGGCCAGGGGTCGTTTTTATAATTCACCCCTCCACTTT
CDR3aa: CASSLEGRARGRFYNSPLHF

abundance: many
j_gene: TRBJ2-1
v_gene: TRBV20-1
d_gene: .
CDR3nt: TGCAGTGCTAGACCATCCGGGACCACCATTGAGCAGTTCTTC
CDR3aa: CSARPSGTTIEQFF

abundance: many
j_gene: TRBJ2-1
v_gene: TRBV12-3/TRBV12-4
d_gene: .
CDR3nt: TGTGCCAGCAGTCACACGACTGCCTACAATGAGCAGTTCTTC
CDR3aa: CASSHTTAYNEQFF

abundance: many
j_gene: TRBJ1-5
v_gene: TRBV20-1
d_gene: .
CDR3nt: TGCAGTGCTAGAGACCGGGGAACTCAGCCCCAGCATTTT
CDR3aa: CSARDRGTQPQHF

abundance: many
j_gene: TRBJ1-5
v_gene: TRBV6-2/TRBV6-3
d_gene: TRBD1
CDR3nt: TGTGCCAGCAGACCGGGACAGGTTCGTCATAGCAATCAGCCCCAGCATTTT
CDR3aa: CASRPGQVRHSNQPQHF

abundance: many
j_gene: TRBJ2-3
v_gene: TRBV12-3/TRBV12-4
d_gene: TRBD2
CDR3nt: TGTGCCAGCAGTCCCCCTCGGCGGGGGGGGACAGATACGCAGTATTTT
CDR3aa: CASSPPRRGGTDTQYF

abundance: few
j_gene: TRBJ2-7
v_gene: TRBV4-3
d_gene: .
CDR3nt: TGCGCCAGCGCAAAAGGTTTCGAGGGCTACGAGCAGTACTTC
CDR3aa: CASAKGFEGYEQYF

abundance: .
j_gene: TRBJ2-1
v_gene: TRBV20-1
d_gene: TRBD2
CDR3nt: TGCAGTGCTAGAGGGTTGGGGACTAGCTCCTACAATGAGCAGTTCTTC
CDR3aa: CSARGLGTSSYNEQFF

abundance: many
j_gene: TRBJ2-5
v_gene: TRBV5-6
d_gene: .
CDR3nt: TGTGCCAGCAGGAACTATTTGGTGAGCGGTCGGACAGCTCAAGAGACCCAGTACTTC
CDR3aa: CASRNYLVSGRTAQETQYF

abundance: many
j_gene: TRBJ1-2
v_gene: TRBV29-1
d_gene: .
CDR3nt: TGCAGCGTTGAAGAGGATGAGGGAATCTATGGCTACACCTTC
CDR3aa: CSVEEDEGIYGYTF

abundance: .
j_gene: TRBJ2-5
v_gene: TRBV7-8
d_gene: .
CDR3nt: TGTGCCAGCAGCTTATTCAGCCAAGAGACCCAGTACTTC
CDR3aa: CASSLFSQETQYF

abundance: many
j_gene: TRBJ2-5
v_gene: TRBV10-3
d_gene: TRBD1
CDR3nt: TGTGCCATCAGTAGGGACAGTAAACGGGAGACCCAGTACTTC
CDR3aa: CAISRDSKRETQYF

abundance: once
j_gene: TRBJ2-7
v_gene: TRBV5-1
d_gene: .
CDR3nt: TGCGCCAGCAGCTCCTGGACCGACTCCTACGAGCAGTACTTC
CDR3aa: CASSSWTDSYEQYF

abundance: few
j_gene: TRBJ2-6
v_gene: TRBV5-1
d_gene: .
CDR3nt: TGCGCCAGCAGCTTGCGCAGTATCGGACTCCCCAGGTCTGGGGCCAACGTCCTGACTTTC
CDR3aa: CASSLRSIGLPRSGANVLTF

abundance: few
j_gene: TRBJ2-3
v_gene: TRBV5-1
d_gene: TRBD2
CDR3nt: TGCGCCAGCAGCTTAGGTACTAGCGGGTTCACAGATACGCAGTATTTT
CDR3aa: CASSLGTSGFTDTQYF

abundance: many
j_gene: TRBJ2-7
v_gene: TRBV20-1
d_gene: TRBD1
CDR3nt: TGCAGTGCTAGACGCGGACAGGGTTTGAACGAGCAGTACTTC
CDR3aa: CSARRGQGLNEQYF

abundance: many
j_gene: TRBJ2-5
v_gene: TRBV24-1
d_gene: .
CDR3nt: TGTGCCACCAGTAGCTCTGGCGGGGAGACCCAGTACTTC
CDR3aa: CATSSSGGETQYF

abundance: many
j_gene: TRBJ2-7
v_gene: TRBV20-1
d_gene: .
CDR3nt: TGCAGTGCTAGAGATCCTAGGGTCCCCTACGAGCAGTACTTC
CDR3aa: CSARDPRVPYEQYF

abundance: .
j_gene: TRBJ1-2
v_gene: TRBV5-4
d_gene: TRBD1
CDR3nt: TGTGCCAGCAGCCGGGACAGGGGTTCCTATGGCTACACCTTC
CDR3aa: CASSRDRGSYGYTF

abundance: many
j_gene: TRBJ2-1
v_gene: TRBV28
d_gene: TRBD2
CDR3nt: TGTGCCAGCAGTTCACTAGCGGGGGTTAACAATGAGCAGTTCTTC
CDR3aa: CASSSLAGVNNEQFF

abundance: few
j_gene: TRBJ2-7
v_gene: TRBV2
d_gene: TRBD2
CDR3nt: TGTGCCAGCAGTGAAAGGTCCCCTTGGGGGATAGCGGGGGAGAGCTCCTACGAGCAGTACTTC
CDR3aa: CASSERSPWGIAGESSYEQYF

abundance: .
j_gene: TRBJ2-5
v_gene: TRBV25-1
d_gene: .
CDR3nt: TGTGCCAGCGGAAGCACCCAAGAGACCCAGTACTTC
CDR3aa: CASGSTQETQYF

abundance: .
j_gene: TRBJ2-3
v_gene: TRBV7-8
d_gene: TRBD2
CDR3nt: TGTGCCAGCAGTATCGGAGCGGGGGGCACAGATACGCAGTATTTT
CDR3aa: CASSIGAGGTDTQYF

abundance: many
j_gene: TRBJ2-7
v_gene: TRBV27
d_gene: TRBD2
CDR3nt: TGTGCCAGCAGCCCGACCCCACTAGCGGGGGGCACCACCTACGAGCAGTACTTC
CDR3aa: CASSPTPLAGGTTYEQYF

abundance: many
j_gene: TRBJ1-1
v_gene: TRBV5-1
d_gene: .
CDR3nt: TGCGCCAGCAGCAAAGGGGGTGAAACTGAAGCTTTCTTT
CDR3aa: CASSKGGETEAFF

abundance: many
j_gene: TRBJ2-5
v_gene: TRBV27
d_gene: .
CDR3nt: TGTGCCAGCAGTTTAGAGACAGGAGGGGCCCAGTACTTC
CDR3aa: CASSLETGGAQYF